The 22 T cell receptor beta chains in this list originate from one sample, sequenced in a study of prognosis after radiotherapy for stage I lung cancer. Multiplex PCR in two rounds served to amplify TCR beta CDR3 from genomic DNA. Primers (each specific to one TRBV or TRBJ gene) were used in first-round PCR. Each CDR3 protein is one row after TCRdb ran MiXCR on the multiplex PCR reads. The profile covers 15,000 to 20,000 distinct CDR3 sequences, with roughly 28% appearing a single time and under 25% taken by the ten largest. The sequencing used PBMCs, collected before or after stereotactic body radiation therapy (not recorded which). Every receptor here comes from a donor aged 50 or older with non-small cell lung cancer.

This clonotype was seen at least ten times. CDR3 bases: TGTGCCAGCAGCCCGACTAGCGGGGGCAACAATGAGCAGTTCTTC. Translation: CASSPTSGGNNEQFF. The chain employs TRBV7-6 and TRBJ2-1; 12 positions agree with TRBD2. This CDR3 is 15 amino acids long. CDR1 and CDR2 (germline): SGHVS, FNYEAQ. V lost 5 bases and J lost 5; bases outside the gene matches: 4.

To note about this clonotype: A read error may produce the germline difference seen at one junction end. The genes are TRBV19 and TRBJ1-1; 8 bases are shared with TRBD1. Looked up from germline, CDR1 is LNHDA and CDR2 is SQIVND (reference sequence). The CDR3 sequence is 13 residues long. The CDR3 nucleotides are TGTGCCAGTAACGAACAGGGGGTGGAAGAAGATTTCTTT. This gives the protein CASNEQGVEEDFF.

The CDR3 DNA sequence: TGCAGTGCATGGAGAGACACTAACTATGGCTACACCTTC. Translated, it gives CSAWRDTNYGYTF. This rearrangement joins TRBV20-1 to TRBJ1-2; no clear D gene. The germline V gene has CDR1 DFQATT and CDR2 SNEGSKA (reference sequence). Trimming removed 6 bases at V and 0 bases at J, with 11 bases between. This CDR3 has 13 amino acids.

This clonotype was seen at least ten times. The J gene is TRBJ2-3, the V gene TRBV24-1; D is undetermined. Trimming pared 4 bases from V and 4 bases from J, leaving 5 bases between. CDR3 length equals 12 residues. Germline V CDR1 and CDR2: KGHDR, SFDVKD. This chain's CDR3 is CATSDFADTQYF. In DNA form, the CDR3 reads TGTGCCACCAGTGACTTCGCAGATACGCAGTATTTT.

With respect to this clonotype: A far larger clone is one nucleotide away, so this likely arose from a read error. The chain has TRBV2 and TRBJ2-7; D is perhaps TRBD1 or TRBD2 (6 bases each). The CDR3 contains 17 residues. Trimming took off 6 bases at V and 7 bases at J, with 28 bases between the two ends. Germline V CDR1 and CDR2: SNHLY, FYNNEI. The CDR3 sequence is CASSPALRLGGLGEQYF. CDR3 sequence (DNA): TGTGCCAGCAGCCCGGCCTTGCGGCTAGGGGGACTGGGAGAGCAGTACTTC. The full variable domain, completed using reference TRBV2 and TRBJ2-7, is EPEVTQTPSHQVTQMGQEVILRCVPISNHLYFYWYRQILGQKVEFLVSFYNNEISEKSEIFDDQFSVERPDGSNFTLKIRSTKLEDSAMYFCASSPALRLGGLGEQYFGPGTRLTVT.

This clonotype was detected many times. This sequence joins TRBV6-2 or TRBV6-3 and TRBJ2-5; 8 bases map to TRBD2. The CDR3 extends over 14 amino acids. J was trimmed by 5 bases and V by 6 bases; bases with no gene match: 8. Germline loops: CDR1 MNHEY, CDR2 SVGEGT. The DNA for the CDR3 is TGTGCCAGCAGCCCAGCGGGAGAGGTGGAGACCCAGTACTTC. Translated: CASSPAGEVETQYF.

Details on this clonotype: A far larger clone is only one base removed, so a read error is likely. This rearrangement joins TRBV6-2 or TRBV6-3 to TRBJ2-2, with TRBD2 matching over 9 bases. The germline gives CDR1 MNHEY, CDR2 SVGEGT. J gave up 3 bases and V 8 bases, and 7 bases lay outside the gene matches. This CDR3 has 15 amino acids. The CDR3: CASGALAGHTGELFF. Written as DNA, the CDR3 is TGTGCCAGCGGTGCACTAGCGGGTCACACCGGGGAGCTGTTTTTT.

This clonotype was found many times. The chain employs TRBV7-2 and TRBJ2-4; D unresolved. Trimming shortened V by 2 bases and J by 3 bases, and 14 bases separated the two germline ends. Germline V lookup: CDR1 SGHTA, CDR2 FQGNSA. The CDR3 contains 16 residues. The CDR3 here is CASSLIPGVHKNIQYF. The CDR3 DNA reads as TGTGCCAGCAGCTTAATTCCCGGCGTTCACAAAAACATTCAGTACTTC.

A note on this clonotype: A far larger clone differs by one base, so this is likely a read error. The V gene is TRBV12-3 or TRBV12-4, the J gene TRBJ2-4, with a weak D call TRBD2 (6 bases). This CDR3 is 12 amino acids long. The CDR3 loop reads CANRRDSPDRFF. The CDR3 bases are TGTGCCAACAGAAGGGACTCCCCGGACCGGTTCTTC.

This clonotype was counted many times. The chain recombines TRBV9 with TRBJ1-2, with D maybe TRBD1 (5 bases). The ends were cut back, 7 bases at V and 5 bases at J, with 12 bases in the middle. The CDR3 covers 12 residues. Looked up from germline, CDR1 is SGDLS and CDR2 is YYNGEE. CDR3 region: CASGPGHYGYTF. The CDR3 DNA follows: TGTGCCAGCGGCCCCGGACATTATGGCTACACCTTC.

Many counts were recorded for this clonotype. This sequence joins TRBV10-3 and TRBJ2-3, with D perhaps TRBD2 (5 bases). CDR1 is ENHRY and CDR2 is SYGVKD in the germline V gene. Trimming took 1 base from V and 7 from J, leaving 15 bases between them. The CDR3 runs 15 residues. CDR3 sequence (DNA): TGTGCCATCAGTGAGTTGTGGGAGTATAGGTATACGCAGTATTTT. Encoded protein: CAISELWEYRYTQYF.

The sample holds many counts of this clonotype. The V call is TRBV30, the J call TRBJ2-5; D not certain. Trimming took off 0 bases at V and 5 bases at J, with 10 bases between the two ends. The length of the CDR3 is 13 residues. The germline V gene encodes CDR1 GTSNPN and CDR2 SVGIG (reference sequence). This CDR3 is CAWSVWSGETQYF. CDR3 DNA: TGTGCCTGGAGTGTTTGGAGTGGTGAGACCCAGTACTTC.

This clonotype was seen repeatedly, ten times or more. The V and J genes are TRBV18 and TRBJ2-1; 10 bases are a match to TRBD2. Germline lookup yields CDR1 KGHSH and CDR2 LQKENI. This CDR3 contains 16 residues. The V segment lost 5 bases and the J segment 4 bases; nucleotides outside the gene matches: 8. The CDR3 bases are TGTGCCAGCTCAGCCTTAGCGGGAGGCCTGTACAATGAGCAGTTCTTC. Translated, it gives CASSALAGGLYNEQFF.

This clonotype was counted at least ten times. This chain uses TRBV20-1 with TRBJ1-5; no definite D call. The CDR3 runs 13 residues. V dropped 4 bases and J dropped 2 bases, with 9 bases sitting between them. The germline V gene encodes CDR1 DFQATT and CDR2 SNEGSKA (reference sequence). The CDR3: CSAKLEGNQPQHF. The CDR3 DNA reads as TGCAGTGCTAAGCTAGAAGGCAATCAGCCCCAGCATTTT.

The chain carries TRBV6-1 and TRBJ2-1, with D perhaps TRBD2 (5 bases). This CDR3 region has 13 residues. Trimming pared 10 bases from V and 4 bases from J, leaving 14 bases between. The germline V gene has CDR1 MNHNS and CDR2 SASEGT. The CDR3 DNA is TGTGCCATCCGGGGTGACTTTTACAATGAGCAGTTCTTC. Translating it yields CAIRGDFYNEQFF.

As concerns this clonotype: A far bigger clonotype differs at one base, so this is likely a read error. The chain combines TRBV9 with TRBJ2-7; D remains unclear. Germline assignment: CDR1 SGDLS and CDR2 YYNGEE. Trimming removed 3 bases at V and 2 bases at J, with 9 bases between. The CDR3 is 13 amino acids. The CDR3 loop reads CASSDRAPYEQYF. As DNA, the CDR3 is TGTGCCAGCAGCGACCGGGCACCCTACGAGCAGTACTTC.

Note on this clonotype: This may arise from a read error, as a much more abundant clone is one base away. V gene TRBV18 combines with J gene TRBJ2-6, with 8 bases fitting TRBD1. Germline V CDR1 and CDR2: KGHSH, LQKENI. The CDR3 sequence is 15 residues long. CDR3 amino acids: CASSPDRVGANVRTF. CDR3 coding DNA: TGTGCCAGCTCCCCGGACAGGGTCGGGGCCAACGTCCGGACTTTC.

This clonotype was counted at least ten times. This rearrangement joins TRBV7-2 to TRBJ2-3, with D maybe TRBD1 (6 bases). The V end was cut by 2 bases, the J end by 2 bases, with 8 bases between. Looked up from germline, CDR1 is SGHTA and CDR2 is FQGNSA. The CDR3 is 14 amino acids. In DNA, the CDR3 is TGTGCCAGCAGCTTACAGGGGCTCACAGATACGCAGTATTTT. Amino acid sequence: CASSLQGLTDTQYF.

This clonotype was seen ten or more times. V and J are TRBV11-2 and TRBJ2-5, with D unclear. Trimming left V 1 base short and J 0 bases short, with 6 bases between. Germline loops: CDR1 SGHAT, CDR2 FQNNGV. The CDR3 has 14 residues. CDR3 loop: CASSLVRDQETQYF. CDR3 DNA: TGTGCCAGCAGCTTAGTCAGAGACCAAGAGACCCAGTACTTC.

This clonotype was seen repeatedly, ten times or more. The chain has TRBV6-5 and TRBJ1-4; tentative D call: TRBD1 (5 bases). Germline CDR1 MNHEY, CDR2 SVGAGI. The CDR3 contains 18 residues. V dropped 0 bases and J dropped 8 bases, with 22 bases sitting between them. CDR3 nucleotides: TGTGCCAGCAGTTACTCGACAGAGGGAGGAGGGCAGCGCGAAAAACTGTTTTTT. Protein sequence: CASSYSTEGGGQREKLFF.

With regard to this clonotype: This may be a read error: a much more frequent sequence differs by one nucleotide. V usage is TRBV29-1 and J usage is TRBJ2-1; 13 bases agree with TRBD2. This CDR3 comprises 15 residues. V gave up 7 bases and J gave up 1 base; unmatched junction bases: 4. Looked up from germline, CDR1 is SQVTM and CDR2 is ANQGSEA. CDR3 amino acids: CSARTSGSSYNEQFF. In DNA form, the CDR3 reads TGCAGCGCCAGGACTAGCGGGAGTTCCTACAATGAGCAGTTCTTC.

The chain uses TRBV6-1 and TRBJ2-2, with D perhaps being TRBD1 or TRBD2 (6 bases each). Germline CDR1 reads MNHNS; CDR2 reads SASEGT. V was cut by 8 bases and J by 1 base, with 14 bases left in between. This CDR3 has 15 amino acids. This CDR3 reads CASGLKGENTGELFF. The DNA for the CDR3 is TGTGCCAGCGGACTAAAGGGGGAGAACACCGGGGAGCTGTTTTTT.